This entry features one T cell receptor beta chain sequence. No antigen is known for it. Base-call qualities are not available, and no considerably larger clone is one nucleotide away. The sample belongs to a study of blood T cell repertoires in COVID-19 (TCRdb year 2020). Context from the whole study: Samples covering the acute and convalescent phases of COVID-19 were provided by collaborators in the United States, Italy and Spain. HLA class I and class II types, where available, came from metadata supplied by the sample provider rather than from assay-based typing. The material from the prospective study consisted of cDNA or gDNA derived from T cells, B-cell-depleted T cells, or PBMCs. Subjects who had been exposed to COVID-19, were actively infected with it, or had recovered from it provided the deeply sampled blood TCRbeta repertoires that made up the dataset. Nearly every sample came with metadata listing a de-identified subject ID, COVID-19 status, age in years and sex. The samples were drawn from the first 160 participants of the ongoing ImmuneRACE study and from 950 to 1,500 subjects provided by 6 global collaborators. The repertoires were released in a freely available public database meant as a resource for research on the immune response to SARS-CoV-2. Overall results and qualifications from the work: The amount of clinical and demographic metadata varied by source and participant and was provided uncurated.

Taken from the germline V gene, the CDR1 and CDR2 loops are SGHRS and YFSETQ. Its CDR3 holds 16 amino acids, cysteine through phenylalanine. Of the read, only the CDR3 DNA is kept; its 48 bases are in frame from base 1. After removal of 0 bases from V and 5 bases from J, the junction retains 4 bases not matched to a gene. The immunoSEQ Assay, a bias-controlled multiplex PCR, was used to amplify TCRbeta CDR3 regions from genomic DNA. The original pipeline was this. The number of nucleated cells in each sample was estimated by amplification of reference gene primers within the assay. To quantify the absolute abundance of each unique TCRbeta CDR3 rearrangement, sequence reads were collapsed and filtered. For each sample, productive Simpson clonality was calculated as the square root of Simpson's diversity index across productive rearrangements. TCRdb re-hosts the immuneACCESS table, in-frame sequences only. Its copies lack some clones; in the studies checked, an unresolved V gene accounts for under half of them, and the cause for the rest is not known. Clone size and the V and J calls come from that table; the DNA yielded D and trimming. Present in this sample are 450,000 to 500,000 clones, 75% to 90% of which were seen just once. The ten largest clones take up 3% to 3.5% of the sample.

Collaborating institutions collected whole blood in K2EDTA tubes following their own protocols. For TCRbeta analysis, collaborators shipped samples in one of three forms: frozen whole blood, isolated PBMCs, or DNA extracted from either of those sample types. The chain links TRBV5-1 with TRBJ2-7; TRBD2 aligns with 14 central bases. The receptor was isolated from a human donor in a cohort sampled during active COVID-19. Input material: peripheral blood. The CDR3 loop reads CASSLEGLAGVNEQYF. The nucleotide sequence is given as TGCGCCAGCAGCTTGGAGGGACTAGCGGGAGTTAACGAGCAGTACTTC.